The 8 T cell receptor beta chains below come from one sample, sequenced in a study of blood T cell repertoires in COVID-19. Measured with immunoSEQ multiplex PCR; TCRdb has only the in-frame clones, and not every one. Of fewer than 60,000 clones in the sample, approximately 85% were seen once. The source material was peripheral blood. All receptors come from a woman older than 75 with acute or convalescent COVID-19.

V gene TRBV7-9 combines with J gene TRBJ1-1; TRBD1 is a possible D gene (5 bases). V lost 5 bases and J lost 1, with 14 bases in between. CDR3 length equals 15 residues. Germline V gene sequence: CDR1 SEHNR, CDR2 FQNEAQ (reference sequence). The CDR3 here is CASSREGTGNTEAFF. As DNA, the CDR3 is TGTGCCAGCAGCCGAGAAGGAACAGGGAACACTGAAGCTTTCTTT.

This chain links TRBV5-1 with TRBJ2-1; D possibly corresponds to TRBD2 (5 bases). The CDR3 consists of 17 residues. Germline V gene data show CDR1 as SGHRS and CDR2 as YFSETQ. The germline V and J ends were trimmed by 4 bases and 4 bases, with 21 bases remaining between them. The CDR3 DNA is TGCGCCAGCAGCCGGGGAGCAAGCTTCCTAGGATACAATGAGCAGTTCTTC. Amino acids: CASSRGASFLGYNEQFF.

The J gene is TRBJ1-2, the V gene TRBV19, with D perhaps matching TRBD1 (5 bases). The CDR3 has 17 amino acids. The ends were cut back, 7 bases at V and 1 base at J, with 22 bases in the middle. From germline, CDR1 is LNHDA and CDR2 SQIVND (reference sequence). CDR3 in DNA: TGTGCCAGTACCAGTACCGGCCGAGCAGGGAATAACTATGGCTACACCTTC. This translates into CASTSTGRAGNNYGYTF.

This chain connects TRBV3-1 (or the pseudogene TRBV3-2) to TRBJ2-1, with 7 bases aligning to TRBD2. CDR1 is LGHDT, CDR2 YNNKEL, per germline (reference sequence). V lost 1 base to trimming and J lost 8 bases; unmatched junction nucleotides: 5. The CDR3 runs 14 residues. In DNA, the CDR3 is TGTGCCAGCAGCCAAGGACTAGCTCCAGATGAGCAGTTCTTC. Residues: CASSQGLAPDEQFF.

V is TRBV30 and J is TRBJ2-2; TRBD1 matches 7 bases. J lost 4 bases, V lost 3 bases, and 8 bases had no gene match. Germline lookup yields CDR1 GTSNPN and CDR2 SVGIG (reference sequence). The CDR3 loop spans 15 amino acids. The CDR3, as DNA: TGTGCCTGGAGGTTGGGACAGAGTTTCACCGGGGAGCTGTTTTTT. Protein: CAWRLGQSFTGELFF. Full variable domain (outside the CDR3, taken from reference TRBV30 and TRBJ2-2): SQTIHQWPATLVQPVGSPLSLECTVEGTSNPNLYWYRQAAGRGLQLLFYSVGIGQISSEVPQNLSASRPQDRQFILSSKKLLLSDSGFYLCAWRLGQSFTGELFFGEGSRLTVL.

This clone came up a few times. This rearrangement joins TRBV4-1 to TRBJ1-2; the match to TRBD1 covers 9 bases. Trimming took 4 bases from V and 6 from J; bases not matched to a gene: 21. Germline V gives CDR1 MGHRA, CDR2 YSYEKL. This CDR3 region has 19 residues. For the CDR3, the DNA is TGCGCCAGCAGCCCGCATGGGGCGGGACAGGGCCGTTCCTCCGATGGCTACACCTTC. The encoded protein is CASSPHGAGQGRSSDGYTF.

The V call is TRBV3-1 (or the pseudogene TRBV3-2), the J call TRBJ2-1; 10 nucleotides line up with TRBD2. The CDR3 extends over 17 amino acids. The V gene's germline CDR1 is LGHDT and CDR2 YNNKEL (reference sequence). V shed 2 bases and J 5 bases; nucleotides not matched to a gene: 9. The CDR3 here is CASSQHKLAGLDNEQFF. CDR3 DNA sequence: TGTGCCAGCAGCCAACATAAACTAGCGGGACTCGACAATGAGCAGTTCTTC.

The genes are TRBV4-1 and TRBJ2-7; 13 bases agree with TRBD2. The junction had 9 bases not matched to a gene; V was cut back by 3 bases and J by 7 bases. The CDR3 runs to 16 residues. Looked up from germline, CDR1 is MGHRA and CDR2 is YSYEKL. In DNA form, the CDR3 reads TGCGCCAGCAGCCAGCGACTAGCGGGAGGCCGGGGGGAGCAGTACGTC. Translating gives CASSQRLAGGRGEQYV.